This entry describes one TCR beta chain. Its binding antigen is unknown. No much larger clone is present one base from it, and per-base qualities are unavailable. The data were obtained in a study of blood T cell repertoires in COVID-19 (dated by TCRdb to 2020 to 2021). Notes on the research overall: Samples covering the acute and convalescent phases of COVID-19 were provided by collaborators in the United States, Italy and Spain. HLA class I and class II types, where available, came from metadata supplied by the sample provider rather than from assay-based typing. The prospective study material was composed of cDNA or gDNA derived from T cells, B-cell-depleted T cells, or PBMCs. The samples were drawn from two sources: the first 160 participants of the ongoing ImmuneRACE study, and approximately 1,300 subjects contributed by 6 global collaborators. Sample metadata almost always included a de-identified subject ID, COVID-19 status, age in years and sex. Deeply sampled blood TCRbeta repertoires from subjects exposed to, actively infected with, or recovered from COVID-19 were included in the dataset. The repertoires were released in a freely available public database intended as a resource for research on the immune response to SARS-CoV-2. The paper's findings and limits, for the study overall: Clinical and demographic metadata were provided uncurated, with the amount varying by source and participant.

After removal of 8 bases from V and 8 bases from J, the junction retains 12 bases not matched to a gene. The CDR3 has 16 amino acids, counting the end cysteine and phenylalanine. Just the 48-base CDR3 DNA is kept, in frame starting at base 1. CDR1 LNHDA and CDR2 SQIVND are derived from the germline V gene (reference sequence). TCRbeta CDR3 regions were amplified from genomic DNA using the immunoSEQ Assay, a bias-controlled multiplex PCR. From the authors' description of their analysis: Nucleated cell counts per sample were estimated from amplification of reference gene primers within the assay. To quantify the absolute abundance of each unique TCRbeta CDR3 rearrangement, sequence reads were collapsed and filtered. For each sample, productive Simpson clonality was calculated by taking the square root of Simpson's diversity index across productive rearrangements. Held by TCRdb, this immuneACCESS table contains in-frame sequences only and omits some clones. Under half of the omission traces to an unresolved V gene where checked; the cause of the rest is unknown. For V, J and clone size, that table is used; D and trimming come from the DNA. This sample is represented by roughly 110,000 clones; about 89% of them were singletons. In total, the top ten clones hold 3.5% to 4.5% of the sample.

Collaborating institutions collected whole blood in K2EDTA tubes following their own protocols. For TCRbeta analysis, collaborators shipped samples as frozen whole blood, isolated PBMCs, or DNA extracted from either of those sample types. The TCR sequence derives from a man in his forties or fifties with acute or convalescent COVID-19. Sequencing was performed on peripheral blood. Here the chain combines TRBV19 and TRBJ1-4, with TRBD1 identical over 12 junction bases. CDR3 sequence: CASGLTSGTGGEKLFF. The DNA sequence is given as TGTGCCAGTGGACTGACCTCCGGGACAGGGGGCGAAAAACTGTTTTTT.